The present T cell receptor beta chain was sequenced within a study of T cell responses to AZD1222 COVID-19 vaccine. General study results and limits: Females outnumbered males among donors, who were mostly white British; clonal diversity was possibly underestimated. Once two AZD1222 doses were given, Spike-specific TCR breadth and depth went up. Across the whole spike, CD4 TCRs peaked at regions 160-218 and 743-854.

Only in-frame clones appear in the TCRdb table, and some are missing; sequencing was by immunoSEQ multiplex PCR. The sample includes about 110,000 clones, 80% to 95% seen only once; the top ten take 2% to 2.5%. V lost 5 bases to trimming and J lost 8 bases, with 12 bases between them. This CDR3 region has 12 residues. Looked up from germline, CDR1 is ENHRY and CDR2 is SYGVKD. On this clone: Its target is not known.

The source was peripheral blood, collected 28 days after the second AZD1222 dose. The source is an adult who received the AZD1222 COVID-19 vaccine. This sequence joins TRBV10-3 and TRBJ1-1; tentatively, D is TRBD1 (6 bases). Here the CDR3 DNA reads TGTGCCATCAGTATCAGGGGCGGGGAAGCTTTCTTT. This codes for CAISIRGGEAFF.